The TCR beta chain described here comes from a study of T cells after posttransplantation cyclophosphamide (dated by TCRdb to 2016 to 2017). Study-level background: Using TRB sequencing, the study followed how the T cell repertoire rebuilt after myeloablative bone marrow transplantation with posttransplantation cyclophosphamide given as GVHD prophylaxis. In 3 patients, TRB sequencing was also performed on up to roughly 3 more blood samples taken 2 to 5.2 years after transplant, and in a handful of patients, pretransplant blood was also TRB-sequenced. Public TRB sequences were checked against a database of over 3,000 sequences associated with responses to pathogens, tumor antigens, self-antigens and alloantigens. Samples from approximately 37 PTCy-treated patients, along with samples from roughly 16 of their related bone marrow donors, underwent antigen receptor sequencing. TRA and TRB clonality were tightly correlated in 9 samples, so subsequent TCR analyses focused on TRB only. Blood from every one of the approximately 33 PTCy patients who had 1-year posttransplant specimens underwent TRB sequencing. Broad study findings and their caveats: The TRB repertoires of T cells infiltrating skin or GI tract showed only limited overlap with the TRB repertoires of T cells in blood. Donor-recipient similarity was low at 1-2 months but rose over the first year, and later blood repertoires were often dominated by donor CD8+ memory clones. Across the roughly 40 patients, TRB clonality was highly associated with recipient CMV seropositivity and CMV reactivation, and diversity with PTCy was similar to that in the CNI/methotrexate controls.

What this sample's treatment or condition label stands for: high-dose cyclophosphamide on days +3 and +4 as single-agent GVHD prophylaxis. Busulfan and fludarabine conditioning, a related or unrelated marrow graft, and cyclophosphamide on days +3 and +4 were given to PTCy patients. PTCy-treated patients came from a prospective multi-institutional clinical trial. Peripheral blood and bone marrow mononuclear cells were isolated by Ficoll-Hypaque density centrifugation and cryopreserved. This clone has more than one count but fewer than ten. Its antigen remains unidentified. No much larger clone is present one base from it, and per-base qualities are unavailable. Genomic DNA was used for TRB sequencing, which was performed with the immunoSEQ assay at survey resolution or with the hsTCRB kit. The authors processed their data as follows. The immunoSEQ software handled the initial read processing, while the LymphoSeq R package was used for the repertoire analyses. For each TRB dataset, clonality was calculated as 1 minus normalized Shannon entropy, and the Gini coefficient was computed as well. To infer phenotypes in unsorted samples, TRB sequences from sorted subsets of the recipient or donor were mapped onto the unsorted samples of the same recipient. TCRdb obtained this table from immuneACCESS and retained in-frame rearrangements with V and J assigned. These tables miss some clones; where compared with another copy, unresolved V genes account for less than half of the shortfall, and the remainder is unexplained. For V, J and clone size, that table is used; D and trimming come from the DNA. This sample has around 5,000 clones in its table, and about 1.7% of those were observed once. More than 25% of the sample is in the top ten clones.

CDR1 SGHDT and CDR2 YYEEEE were looked up in the germline V gene. V drops 6 bases and J drops 10 bases, leaving 11 bases in between. The CDR3 starts with the cysteine, ends with the phenylalanine, and has 12 residues. The CDR3 DNA has 36 bases and is translated from base 1. This clonotype was sampled from a male patient between 25 and 39 years old who received an allogeneic stem cell transplant from a related donor, was CMV-positive, and had no GVHD. Donor T cells from the graft may be present among the T cells after a transplant. Sample: PBMCs, taken about 37 weeks after a stem cell transplant with posttransplant cyclophosphamide. The V and J segments used are TRBV5-6 and TRBJ1-6; the D gene lacks a confident call. At the DNA level, the sequence is TGTGCCAGCATGTTGAACGGGTCACCCCTCCACTTT. Its product reads: CASMLNGSPLHF.